This T cell receptor beta chain was sequenced in a study of regulatory T cells in long-lasting Graves disease. For TCR beta, libraries came from iRepertoire HTBI primers and Arm-PCR of CDR3 regions. MiXCR, run by TCRdb on the multiplex PCR reads, gives a single entry per CDR3 protein. This table has 400,000 to 650,000 distinct CDR3 sequences, around 15% appearing once. A remark on this clonotype: Its antigen is still unknown.

Study-level points and caveats: Persistent disease samples used TRBV28, TRBJ1-2 and TRBJ2-5 preferentially.

The V and J ends lost 5 bases and 3 bases respectively, with 14 bases between them. There are 15 residues in the CDR3. The time point is: newly diagnosed GD, antithyroid drugs for less than 3 months. Construction of the TCR library relied on RNA isolated from PBMCs. The same data also went into a second study, on T cells in Graves' hyperthyroidism and ophthalmopathy. Turning to that study: An initial round of RT-PCR targeting the TCR CDR3 relied on the HTBI primer set.

The source material was peripheral blood mononuclear cells (PBMCs), sampled at new diagnosis, from a patient treated with antithyroid drugs. The clonotype originates from a woman aged 35 to 60 with Graves disease. V usage is TRBV12-3 or TRBV12-4 and J usage is TRBJ2-1, with TRBD2 as a possible D gene (5 bases). The DNA of the CDR3 is TGTGCCAGCAGTGAGGACTTAGAATACTACAATGAGCAGTTCTTC. It encodes CASSEDLEYYNEQFF.